The 27 T cell receptor beta chains in this list originate from one sample, sequenced in a study of T cell responses to AZD1222 COVID-19 vaccine. Method: immunoSEQ multiplex PCR; TCRdb's copy keeps in-frame clones and lacks some. The sample includes roughly 55,000 clones, around 90% of them seen just once. The sequences come from peripheral blood, collected on day 0 of AZD1222 vaccination. All receptors come from an adult in good health.

The chain is built from TRBV14 and TRBJ2-7; TRBD1 might be the D (8 bases). From germline, CDR1 is SGHDN and CDR2 FVKESK. Trimming stripped 3 bases from V and 4 bases from J, with 16 bases between. This CDR3 region has 15 residues. This CDR3 is CASSHLIQGGYEQYF. CDR3 in DNA: TGTGCCAGCAGCCATTTAATACAGGGGGGGTACGAGCAGTACTTC.

V is TRBV6-6 and J is TRBJ2-7; the match to TRBD1 covers 8 bases. The CDR3 is 14 amino acids. V lost 7 bases and J lost 6; bases outside the gene matches: 11. Germline CDR1 is MNHNY and CDR2 is SVGAGI (reference sequence). CDR3: CASTPSDRGGEQYF. CDR3 bases: TGTGCCAGCACCCCTTCTGACAGGGGCGGCGAGCAGTACTTC.

The rearrangement uses TRBV10-3 and TRBJ1-1; D may be TRBD1 (5 bases). V was clipped by 3 bases and J by 5 bases, with 13 bases between them. The CDR3 loop spans 14 amino acids. CDR1 and CDR2 from the germline V gene are ENHRY and SYGVKD. The CDR3 loop reads CAISDREGRTEAFF. In DNA, the CDR3 is TGTGCCATCAGTGACAGGGAGGGGAGAACTGAAGCTTTCTTT.

This chain uses TRBV18 with TRBJ1-2; D uncertain. Germline V gene sequence: CDR1 KGHSH, CDR2 LQKENI. V gave up 2 bases and J gave up 6 bases, with 10 bases separating them. The CDR3 totals 13 residues. The CDR3 protein is CASSPRPRDGYTF. As DNA, the CDR3 is TGTGCCAGCTCACCAAGGCCGAGAGATGGCTACACCTTC.

The J gene is TRBJ1-3, the V gene TRBV5-1; D is undetermined. The CDR3 totals 12 residues. V was shortened by 6 bases and J by 4 bases, with 8 bases between the two germline ends. Germline V gene sequence: CDR1 SGHRS, CDR2 YFSETQ. CDR3 coding DNA: TGCGCCAGCACGGCAGAAGGAAACACCATATATTTT. It codes for CASTAEGNTIYF.

The chain employs TRBV5-1 and TRBJ2-5, with 8 nucleotides matching TRBD2. The germline gives CDR1 SGHRS, CDR2 YFSETQ. The ends lost 5 bases at V and 2 bases at J; junction bases unmatched: 20. The CDR3 has 19 amino acids. This chain's CDR3 is CASSLARGGGGTVQETQYF. The CDR3 region has the DNA TGCGCCAGCAGTCTGGCCCGGGGGGGCGGCGGTACGGTACAAGAGACCCAGTACTTC. Complete variable domain (other parts from reference TRBV5-1 and TRBJ2-5): KAGVTQTPRYLIKTRGQQVTLSCSPISGHRSVSWYQQTPGQGLQFLFEYFSETQRNKGNFPGRFSGRQFSNSRSEMNVSTLELGDSALYLCASSLARGGGGTVQETQYFGPGTRLLVL.

This rearrangement joins TRBV7-9 to TRBJ1-5, with D uncertain. This CDR3 has 16 amino acids. V was cut by 4 bases and J by 8 bases, with 21 bases left in between. In germline, CDR1 is SEHNR, CDR2 FQNEAQ (reference sequence). The CDR3 bases are TGTGCCAGCAGCTCCGACGATGGGCAGCCCGGGGAGCCCCAGCATTTT. The encoded protein is CASSSDDGQPGEPQHF.

The rearrangement joins TRBV10-3 to TRBJ1-1, with TRBD1 matching over 7 bases. J lost 0 bases, V lost 4 bases, and 2 bases had no gene match. Germline V gene sequence: CDR1 ENHRY, CDR2 SYGVKD. The CDR3 covers 14 residues. CDR3 amino acids: CAISGTGVNTEAFF. The CDR3 coding sequence is TGTGCCATCAGTGGGACAGGAGTGAACACTGAAGCTTTCTTT.

The chain has TRBV7-9 and TRBJ2-3; no reliable D call. V dropped 7 bases and J dropped 6 bases, with 11 bases sitting between them. The length of the CDR3 is 12 residues. The germline gives CDR1 SEHNR, CDR2 FQNEAQ (reference sequence). The CDR3 sequence: CASTPPTDTQYF. CDR3 sequence (DNA): TGTGCCAGCACCCCCCCGACGGATACGCAGTATTTT.

This sequence joins TRBV19 and TRBJ1-1; a possible D gene is TRBD1 (5 bases). The germline CDR1 and CDR2 sequences are LNHDA and SQIVND (reference sequence). The CDR3 consists of 15 residues. The ends were cut back, 3 bases at V and 5 bases at J, with 16 bases in the middle. The chain's CDR3 is CASSIRRGAGTEAFF. The CDR3 DNA reads TGTGCCAGTAGTATCCGAAGGGGCGCGGGGACTGAAGCTTTCTTT.

The chain employs TRBV5-1 and TRBJ2-1; no firm D call. The germline V gene has CDR1 SGHRS and CDR2 YFSETQ. V lost 0 bases, J lost 4 bases, and 8 bases lay in between. The CDR3 has 14 residues. As DNA, the CDR3 is TGCGCCAGCAGCTTGGGGACCCTATACAATGAGCAGTTCTTC. This encodes CASSLGTLYNEQFF.

A few counts support this clone. The chain employs TRBV12-5 and TRBJ1-3; tentative D call: TRBD1 (5 bases). V shed 2 bases and J shed 2 bases, with 13 bases lying between them. The CDR3 is 16 residues long. The germline V gene has CDR1 LGHNT and CDR2 FRNRAP. CDR3 sequence: CASGLLPPGPGNTIYF. For the CDR3, the DNA is TGTGCTAGTGGTTTGCTCCCCCCGGGGCCTGGAAACACCATATATTTT. The full variable domain, with the rest looked up from reference TRBV12-5 and TRBJ1-3, is DARVTQTPRHKVTEMGQEVTMRCQPILGHNTVFWYRQTMMQGLELLAYFRNRAPLDDSGMPKDRFSAEMPDATLATLKIQPSEPRDSAVYFCASGLLPPGPGNTIYFGEGSWLTVV.

The gene calls are TRBV29-1 and TRBJ1-1; 8 bases are shared with TRBD1. This CDR3 region has 13 residues. Germline V gene sequence: CDR1 SQVTM, CDR2 ANQGSEA. V lost 6 bases, J lost 0 bases, and 3 bases stayed unmatched. DNA for the CDR3: TGCAGCGTCCACAGGGGGATGAACACTGAAGCTTTCTTT. Protein product: CSVHRGMNTEAFF.

The chain carries TRBV29-1 and TRBJ2-1, with D tentatively TRBD1 (6 bases). Trimming left V 6 bases short and J 9 bases short, with 15 bases between. CDR1 is SQVTM and CDR2 is ANQGSEA in the germline V gene. The CDR3 is made up of 12 amino acids. CDR3 residues: CSVNQQGGEQFF. In DNA form, the CDR3 reads TGCAGCGTAAATCAACAGGGCGGTGAGCAGTTCTTC.

This clone was counted once. The gene calls are TRBV11-2 and TRBJ2-2; D remains unclear. The CDR3 contains 11 residues. Trimming pared 5 bases from V and 6 bases from J, leaving 4 bases between. CDR1 is SGHAT, CDR2 FQNNGV, per germline. The CDR3 here is CASSVPGELFF. For the CDR3, the DNA is TGTGCCAGCAGCGTACCCGGGGAGCTGTTTTTT. Complete variable domain (other parts from reference TRBV11-2 and TRBJ2-2): EAGVAQSPRYKIIEKRQSVAFWCNPISGHATLYWYQQILGQGPKLLIQFQNNGVVDDSQLPKDRFSAERLKGVDSTLKIQPAKLEDSAVYLCASSVPGELFFGEGSRLTVL.

DNA of the CDR3: TGTGCCGGGGACGGTGGCTACGAGCAGTACTTC. This encodes CAGDGGYEQYF. The J gene is TRBJ2-7, the V gene TRBV30; D may correspond to TRBD1 or TRBD2 (5 bases each). V shed 8 bases and J shed 3 bases, with 11 bases lying between them. The CDR3 has 11 residues. Germline-derived CDR1 and CDR2 are GTSNPN and SVGIG (reference sequence).

The rearrangement links TRBV29-1 to TRBJ2-3; 7 bases match TRBD1. V was clipped by 8 bases and J by 3 bases; unmatched bases: 11. The CDR3 has 14 residues. Per the germline V gene, CDR1 is SQVTM and CDR2 is ANQGSEA. The CDR3 here is CSLLISRGTDTQYF. CDR3 DNA: TGCAGCCTGTTGATATCCAGGGGGACAGATACGCAGTATTTT.

The CDR3 here is CASSPRTGGYEQYF. CDR3 bases: TGTGCCAGCAGCCCCCGGACAGGGGGGTACGAGCAGTACTTC. The chain has TRBV9 and TRBJ2-7; 10 bases are shared with TRBD1. V lost 4 bases and J lost 4; bases outside the gene matches: 5. In germline, CDR1 is SGDLS, CDR2 YYNGEE. This CDR3 region has 14 residues. Using reference TRBV9 and TRBJ2-7 for the parts outside the CDR3, the full variable domain is DSGVTQTPKHLITATGQRVTLRCSPRSGDLSVYWYQQSLDQGLQFLIQYYNGEERAKGNILERFSAQQFPDLHSELNLSSLELGDSALYFCASSPRTGGYEQYFGPGTRLTVT.

The CDR3 is CASSQTGYSNQPQHF. The CDR3 DNA reads TGTGCCAGCAGCCAAACAGGGTATAGCAATCAGCCCCAGCATTTT. The chain employs TRBV5-8 and TRBJ1-5; possibly TRBD1 for D (6 bases). The CDR3 runs 15 residues. CDR1 and CDR2 from the germline V gene are SGHTS and YDEGEE. V was trimmed by 4 bases and J by 0 bases, leaving 11 bases between them.

The V call is TRBV7-9, the J call TRBJ2-2, with TRBD2 identical over 9 bases. The CDR3 sequence is 16 residues long. The trim removed 7 bases at V and 5 bases at J, leaving 11 bases unmatched. The germline V gene has CDR1 SEHNR and CDR2 FQNEAQ (reference sequence). In nucleotides, the CDR3 is TGTGCCAGCACCACTAGCGGGTCGGGGAGGACCGGGGAGCTGTTTTTT. This sequence encodes CASTTSGSGRTGELFF. The variable domain in full, with the rest retrieved from reference TRBV7-9 and TRBJ2-2, is DTGVSQNPRHKITKRGQNVTFRCDPISEHNRLYWYRQTLGQGPEFLTYFQNEAQLEKSRLLSDRFSAERPKGSFSTLEIQRTEQGDSAMYLCASTTSGSGRTGELFFGEGSRLTVL.

This chain links TRBV3-1 (or the pseudogene TRBV3-2) with TRBJ2-5; a weak D match, TRBD1 (5 bases). V lost 4 bases and J 0 bases, leaving 12 bases between the germline ends. Germline CDR1 LGHDT, CDR2 YNNKEL (reference sequence). The CDR3 sequence is 15 residues long. CDR3 residues: CASSPPAGYQETQYF. CDR3 nucleotides: TGTGCCAGCAGCCCACCGGCAGGGTACCAAGAGACCCAGTACTTC.

The chain recombines TRBV19 with TRBJ2-1, with 7 positions matching TRBD1. There are 17 residues in the CDR3. The germline CDR1 and CDR2 sequences are LNHDA and SQIVND (reference sequence). With V trimmed by 3 bases and J by 4 bases, 12 bases remained unmatched. This chain's CDR3 is CASSIDRQGIIYNEQFF. CDR3 nucleotides: TGTGCCAGTAGTATCGACAGACAGGGTATTATTTACAATGAGCAGTTCTTC.

The chain uses TRBV12-3 or TRBV12-4 and TRBJ1-2; D may be TRBD1 (6 bases). The V end was cut by 4 bases, the J end by 6 bases, with 9 bases between. The CDR3 loop spans 12 amino acids. The CDR3 region has the DNA TGTGCCAGCAGTTGGGGGCGAGATGGCTACACCTTC. The encoded protein is CASSWGRDGYTF.

The chain combines TRBV5-1 with TRBJ2-5, with a possible D match to TRBD2 (6 bases). Germline V gene data show CDR1 as SGHRS and CDR2 as YFSETQ. The CDR3 runs 14 residues. The germline V and J ends were trimmed by 4 bases and 3 bases, with 13 bases remaining between them. For the CDR3, the DNA is TGCGCCAGCAGCCGGGACTTCGGGAAAGAGACCCAGTACTTC. Translating gives CASSRDFGKETQYF.

This clone has a single count. This sequence joins TRBV7-9 and TRBJ2-1; D ambiguous. V lost 1 base to trimming and J lost 4 bases, with 5 bases between them. The CDR3 is 13 residues long. Looked up from germline, CDR1 is SEHNR and CDR2 is FQNEAQ (reference sequence). CDR3 amino acids: CASSLDHYNEQFF. CDR3 bases: TGTGCCAGCAGCTTAGATCATTACAATGAGCAGTTCTTC.

V gene TRBV5-5 combines with J gene TRBJ2-7, with D possibly TRBD1 on 7 matching bases. Germline CDR1 reads SGHKS; CDR2 reads YYEKEE (reference sequence). This CDR3 contains 15 residues. Trimming stripped 0 bases from V and 5 bases from J, with 15 bases between. CDR3 sequence (DNA): TGTGCCAGCAGCTTGGTCCCAGGGGGAGGCGACGAGCAGTACTTC. Translation gives CASSLVPGGGDEQYF.

This rearrangement joins TRBV6-6 to TRBJ1-2; D not certain. The CDR3 has 14 amino acids. Between the trimmed V and J ends, which lost 0 bases and 1 base, there was a span of 6 bases. Germline V CDR1 and CDR2: MNHNY, SVGAGI (reference sequence). CDR3 DNA sequence: TGTGCCAGCAGTTACTCCGCAGGTAACTATGGCTACACCTTC. Translated, it gives CASSYSAGNYGYTF.